This is a list of T cell receptor beta chains from one sample in a study of blood T cell repertoires in COVID-19. Some clones are missing from TCRdb's copy, which holds only in-frame ones; the method was immunoSEQ multiplex PCR. Of about 250,000 clones listed, about nine tenths are singletons. The material sequenced was PBMCs or T cells enriched from blood (not recorded which). These receptors came from a woman aged 45-65 years who had recovered from COVID-19. Both conserved end residues are part of each CDR3. D genes are given only for firm matches.

TRBJ2-1 TRBV18 TRBD2 CASSPTSGRSSYNEQFF
TRBJ1-2 TRBV19 . CASSVPQEPNYGYTF
TRBJ1-6 TRBV27 . CASSLSESSYNSPLHF
TRBJ1-2 TRBV9 . CASSVGTGANYGYTF
TRBJ2-1 TRBV28 TRBD2 CATGTIRSEQFF
TRBJ2-1 TRBV6-2/TRBV6-3 TRBD2 CASSGGTSETYNEQFF
TRBJ1-5 TRBV6-1 . CASSEALGRGYNQPQHF
TRBJ1-3 TRBV20-1 TRBD1 CSASTRQGNSGNTIYF
TRBJ1-5 TRBV28 TRBD1 CASSFARDRWWLPQHF
TRBJ1-6 TRBV7-2 . CASGSQGPNSPLHF
TRBJ2-1 TRBV5-5 TRBD2 CASSLARGEMIEQFF
TRBJ2-1 TRBV5-4 . CASSLDSVTYNEQFF
TRBJ1-5 TRBV19 . CASSPGGLGNQPQHF
TRBJ2-5 TRBV27 TRBD2 CASRLAGVETQYF
TRBJ2-5 TRBV6-1 . CASSEAGRGQQETQYF
TRBJ2-2 TRBV24-1 . CATSDPTTNTGELFF
TRBJ2-3 TRBV18 TRBD2 CASSPPTSGSNADTQYF
TRBJ1-5 TRBV28 TRBD1 CASSAGTVSNQPQHF
TRBJ1-6 TRBV11-1 . CASSPRGIPYNSPLHF
TRBJ2-7 TRBV14 . CASSQDGLSHEQYF
TRBJ1-4 TRBV7-9 . CASRPRGSRNEKLFF
TRBJ2-1 TRBV7-9 TRBD2 CASGLLAGSGGEQFF
TRBJ1-4 TRBV5-5 . CASSFRGTNEKLFF
TRBJ1-3 TRBV21-1 . CASSKTQGSHNSGNTIYF
TRBJ1-6 TRBV4-2 . CASSQVEGRTSPLHF
TRBJ1-3 TRBV25-1 . CASSHRSSGNTIYF
TRBJ2-7 TRBV28 TRBD1 CASSLSPGTGVSEQYF
TRBJ1-5 TRBV28 . CASRAQERPQHF
TRBJ2-1 TRBV4-2 . CASSQGFATGVGNEQFF
TRBJ2-3 TRBV2 . CASSEAYGADTQYF
TRBJ1-4 TRBV28 TRBD1 CASSPGQGAEKLFF
TRBJ1-2 TRBV29-1 . CSVDSTGNGYTF
TRBJ1-3 TRBV7-8 . CASSLGRGNTIYF
TRBJ1-4 TRBV6-6 . CASRRANPREKLFF
TRBJ1-1 TRBV2 TRBD1 CASRGQGRYNTEAFF
TRBJ2-3 TRBV7-9 TRBD1 CASSAGGPPDTQYF
TRBJ2-3 TRBV7-9 . CASSPEGPYADTQYF
TRBJ2-3 TRBV6-4 TRBD1 CASSEQGADTQYF
TRBJ1-2 TRBV7-9 TRBD1 CASSLGQGARGYTF
TRBJ2-1 TRBV4-3 TRBD2 CASTRTSGMVHEQFF